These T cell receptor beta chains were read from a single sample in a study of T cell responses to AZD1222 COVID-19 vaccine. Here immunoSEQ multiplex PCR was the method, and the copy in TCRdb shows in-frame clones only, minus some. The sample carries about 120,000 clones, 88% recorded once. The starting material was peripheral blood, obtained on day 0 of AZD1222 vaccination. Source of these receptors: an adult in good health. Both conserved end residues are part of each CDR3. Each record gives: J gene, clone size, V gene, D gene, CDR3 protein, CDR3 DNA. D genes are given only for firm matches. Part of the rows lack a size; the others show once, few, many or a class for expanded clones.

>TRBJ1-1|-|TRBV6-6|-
CASMGDKNTEAFF
TGTGCCAGCATGGGGGATAAAAACACTGAAGCTTTCTTT
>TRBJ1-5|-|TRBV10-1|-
CASSEGPQPQHF
TGCGCCAGCAGTGAGGGACCTCAGCCCCAGCATTTT
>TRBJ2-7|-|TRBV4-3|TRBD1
CASSQEGPGGLFSYEQYF
TGCGCCAGCAGCCAAGAAGGCCCAGGGGGCCTCTTCTCCTACGAGCAGTACTTC
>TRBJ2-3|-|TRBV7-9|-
CASSFLTDTDTQYF
TGTGCCAGCAGCTTCCTCACAGACACAGATACGCAGTATTTT
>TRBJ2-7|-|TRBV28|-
CASFGQNSYEQYF
TGTGCCAGCTTTGGACAGAACTCCTACGAGCAGTACTTC
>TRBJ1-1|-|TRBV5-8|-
CASSWGTEAFF
TGTGCCAGCAGCTGGGGGACTGAAGCTTTCTTT
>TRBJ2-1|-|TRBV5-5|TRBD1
CASSLFATGDNEQFF
TGTGCCAGCAGCTTGTTCGCGACAGGGGACAATGAGCAGTTCTTC
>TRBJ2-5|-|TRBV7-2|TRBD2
CASSLGLAGSGRETQYF
TGTGCCAGCAGTTTAGGACTAGCGGGGTCCGGGCGGGAGACCCAGTACTTC
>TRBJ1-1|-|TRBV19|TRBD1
CASSKSRGTEAFF
TGTGCCAGTAGTAAAAGCAGGGGGACTGAAGCTTTCTTT
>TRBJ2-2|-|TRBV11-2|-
CASSSVTGPGELFF
TGTGCCAGCAGCTCCGTCACAGGTCCCGGGGAGCTGTTTTTT
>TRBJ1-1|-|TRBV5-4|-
CASSRGRNTEAFF
TGTGCCAGCAGCCGCGGACGAAACACTGAAGCTTTCTTT
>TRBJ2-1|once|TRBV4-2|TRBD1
CASQPGQEWEEQFF
TGTGCCAGCCAACCGGGACAGGAGTGGGAAGAGCAGTTCTTC
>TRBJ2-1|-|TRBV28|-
CASSLEQGRNEQFF
TGTGCCAGCAGTTTAGAGCAGGGTCGGAATGAGCAGTTCTTC
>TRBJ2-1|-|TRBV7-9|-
CASSLGTVYQFF
TGTGCCAGCAGCTTAGGGACAGTCTATCAGTTCTTC
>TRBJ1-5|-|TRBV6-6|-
CASSYSTSPNQPQHF
TGTGCCAGCAGTTACTCGACCAGCCCCAATCAGCCCCAGCATTTT
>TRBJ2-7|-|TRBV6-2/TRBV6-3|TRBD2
CASSYPLLAGGTFEQYF
TGTGCCAGCAGTTATCCCCTCCTAGCGGGGGGGACTTTCGAGCAGTACTTC
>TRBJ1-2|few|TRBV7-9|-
CASSLDTRLGGYTF
TGTGCCAGCAGCTTAGACACCCGCCTCGGTGGCTACACCTTC
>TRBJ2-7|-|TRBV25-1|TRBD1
CASTFGQGESYEQYF
TGTGCCAGCACCTTCGGACAGGGTGAGTCCTACGAGCAGTACTTC
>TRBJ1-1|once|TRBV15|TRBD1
CATSRDSGGESEAFF
TGTGCCACCAGCAGAGATTCAGGGGGTGAGTCTGAAGCTTTCTTT
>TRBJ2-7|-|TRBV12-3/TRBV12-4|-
CASSAGSQFEQYF
TGTGCCAGCTCGGCAGGGTCCCAATTCGAGCAGTACTTC
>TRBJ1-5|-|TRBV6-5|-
CASSYSSDRLNQPQHF
TGTGCCAGCAGTTACTCGAGCGACCGACTCAATCAGCCCCAGCATTTT
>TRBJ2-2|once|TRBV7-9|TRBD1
CASSLIQGVVGELFF
TGTGCCAGCAGCTTAATTCAGGGGGTTGTCGGGGAGCTGTTTTTT
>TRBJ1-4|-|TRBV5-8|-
CASSLDPRMINEKLFF
TGTGCCAGCAGCTTGGATCCTCGTATGATTAATGAAAAACTGTTTTTT
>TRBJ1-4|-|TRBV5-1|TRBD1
CASRGGTGDEKLFF
TGCGCCAGCAGAGGGGGGACAGGGGATGAAAAACTGTTTTTT
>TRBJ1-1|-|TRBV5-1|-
CASRSGGNTEAFF
TGCGCCAGCAGGTCGGGGGGGAACACTGAAGCTTTCTTT
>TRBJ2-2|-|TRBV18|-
CASSPPLNTGELFF
TGTGCCAGCTCACCACCGCTCAACACCGGGGAGCTGTTTTTT
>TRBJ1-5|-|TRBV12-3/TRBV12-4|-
CASSLLSDQPQHF
TGTGCCAGCAGTCTTTTGAGTGATCAGCCCCAGCATTTT
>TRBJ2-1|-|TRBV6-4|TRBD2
CASSDDGGGAYNEQFF
TGTGCCAGCAGTGACGATGGCGGGGGGGCCTACAATGAGCAGTTCTTC
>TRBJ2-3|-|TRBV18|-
CASSPKAGPSQTDTQYF
TGTGCCAGCTCACCAAAGGCAGGTCCATCACAAACAGATACGCAGTATTTT
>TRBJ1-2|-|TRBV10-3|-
CAISDPSGFSGGYTF
TGTGCCATCAGTGATCCATCAGGGTTCTCGGGTGGCTACACCTTC
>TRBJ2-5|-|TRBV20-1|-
CSAQKGTQYF
TGCAGTGCCCAGAAGGGGACCCAGTACTTC
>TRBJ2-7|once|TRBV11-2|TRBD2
CASSLVPNSGVYEQYF
TGTGCCAGCAGCTTAGTTCCCAATAGCGGGGTATACGAGCAGTACTTC
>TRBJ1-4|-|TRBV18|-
CASSPPGPFSEKLFF
TGTGCCAGCTCACCACCGGGCCCCTTCTCAGAAAAACTGTTTTTT
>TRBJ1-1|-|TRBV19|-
CASSTARGATEAFF
TGTGCCAGTAGTACCGCGAGGGGAGCCACTGAAGCTTTCTTT
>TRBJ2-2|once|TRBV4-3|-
CASSQGAVAGELFF
TGCGCCAGCAGCCAAGGTGCGGTCGCCGGGGAGCTGTTTTTT
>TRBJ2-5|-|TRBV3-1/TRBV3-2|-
CASSRVGETQYF
TGTGCCAGCAGCCGGGTCGGCGAGACCCAGTACTTC
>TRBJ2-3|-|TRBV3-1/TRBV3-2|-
CASSQVSGVFDTQYF
TGTGCCAGCAGCCAAGTCTCAGGAGTTTTCGATACGCAGTATTTT
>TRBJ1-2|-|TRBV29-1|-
CSVDLWQPNYGYTF
TGCAGCGTTGACCTCTGGCAGCCTAACTATGGCTACACCTTC
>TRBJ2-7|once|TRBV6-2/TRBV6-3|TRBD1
CASSWGQGGHEQYF
TGTGCCAGCAGTTGGGGACAGGGTGGTCACGAGCAGTACTTC
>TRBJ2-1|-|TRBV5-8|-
CASSPDGVYLSYNEQFF
TGTGCCAGCAGCCCGGATGGGGTTTACCTTTCCTACAATGAGCAGTTCTTC
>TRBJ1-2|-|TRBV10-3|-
CAISEESFIYGYTF
TGTGCCATCAGTGAGGAGTCTTTTATCTATGGCTACACCTTC
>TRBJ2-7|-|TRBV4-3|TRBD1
CASSQQTGVVPYEQYF
TGCGCCAGCAGCCAACAGACAGGGGTAGTCCCCTACGAGCAGTACTTC
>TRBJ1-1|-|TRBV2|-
CASRGQLNTEAFF
TGTGCCAGCCGCGGACAGTTGAACACTGAAGCTTTCTTT
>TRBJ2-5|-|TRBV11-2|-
CASSTGGRGGAAETQYF
TGTGCCAGCAGCACCGGTGGTCGTGGGGGGGCCGCGGAGACCCAGTACTTC
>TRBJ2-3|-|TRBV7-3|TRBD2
CASSLSGGAGTDTQYF
TGTGCCAGCAGCCTTAGCGGGGGGGCCGGCACAGATACGCAGTATTTT
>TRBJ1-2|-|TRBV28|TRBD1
CASAPPSQGTYGYTF
TGTGCCAGCGCCCCACCCTCACAGGGGACCTATGGCTACACCTTC